The 5 T cell receptor beta chains listed next were all sequenced from one sample in a study of T cells in Graves' hyperthyroidism and ophthalmopathy. It was RNA transcripts that yielded the amplified TCR beta CDR3 regions. The HTBI primer set was used in a first-round RT-PCR of the TCR CDR3. MiXCR, run by TCRdb on the multiplex PCR reads, gives a single entry per CDR3 protein. The data show some 490,000 distinct CDR3 sequences, 16% seen once. The specimen was blood. The receptors were gathered from a woman in her thirties with Graves' ophthalmopathy.

This chain joins TRBV5-5 and TRBJ1-1, with D perhaps matching TRBD1 (5 bases). The CDR3 runs to 14 residues. The ends were cut back, 5 bases at V and 1 base at J, with 12 bases in the middle. Per germline, CDR1 SGHKS and CDR2 YYEKEE (reference sequence). The CDR3 DNA is TGTGCCAGCAGACCCGACAGAACGAACACTGAAGCTTTCTTT. Its translation: CASRPDRTNTEAFF.

The chain combines TRBV6-1 with TRBJ1-1, with D unclear. With 5 bases removed from V and 2 bases from J, the gap between germline ends came to 12 bases. The V gene's germline CDR1 is MNHNS and CDR2 SASEGT. The CDR3 sequence is 14 residues long. The CDR3 is CASSPAGDNTEAFF. The CDR3 coding sequence is TGTGCCAGCAGTCCCGCAGGAGATAACACTGAAGCTTTCTTT.

The rearrangement links TRBV12-3 or TRBV12-4 to TRBJ2-1; D gene ambiguous. The CDR3 consists of 14 residues. Trimming took 4 bases from V and 10 from J, leaving 17 bases between them. The CDR3 bases are TGTGCCAGCAGTTACAAAGTGTCCGGCTTGGAGCAGTTCTTC. Its protein product is CASSYKVSGLEQFF.

On this clonotype: A much larger clone differs from this one at a single base, so this may be a read error. This chain uses TRBV18 with TRBJ1-1, with D unclear. This CDR3 has 15 residues. V was clipped by 6 bases and J by 6 bases, with 20 bases between them. Germline values: CDR1 KGHSH, CDR2 LQKENI. The CDR3 spells CASSPRTVSGPEAFF. The CDR3 DNA reads TGTGCCAGCTCCCCGAGGACGGTGAGCGGGCCTGAAGCTTTCTTT.

This sequence joins TRBV28 and TRBJ2-1; the match to TRBD1 covers 9 bases. Germline assignment: CDR1 MDHEN and CDR2 SYDVKM. This CDR3 has 15 amino acids. V dropped 5 bases and J dropped 7; count of bases not matched to a gene: 9. The CDR3 loop reads CASSEQGAPLNEQFF. The CDR3 coding sequence is TGTGCCAGCAGTGAACAGGGGGCCCCTTTAAATGAGCAGTTCTTC.